This is a list of T cell receptor beta chains from one sample in a study of blood T cell repertoires in COVID-19. TCRdb's copy holds only in-frame clones and misses some; the assay was immunoSEQ multiplex PCR. The table shows under 200,000 clones, with about 86% occurring only once. The specimen sequenced was peripheral blood. The source is a man aged 50 or older with active or convalescent COVID-19. Each CDR3 is given without its conserved first and last residue. The D gene is left open where the match is weak. A row's size may be missing; if present it is once, few, many or a size class.

d_call | v_call | clone_size | cdr3_aa
TRBD2 | TRBV19 | NA | ASSIYGGGAYNEQF
NA | TRBV7-2 | few | ASSLVARSDGGNTIY
NA | TRBV18 | NA | ASSPISEETQY
TRBD1 | TRBV7-8 | NA | ASSSNPGQVGYT
NA | TRBV7-6 | NA | ASSRDSSSYNSPLH
NA | TRBV10-3 | NA | AISPTTPPNTGELF
NA | TRBV7-8 | NA | ASSTPSVNTEAF
TRBD1 | TRBV4-3 | few | ASGQGAGTEAF
TRBD2 | TRBV2 | few | ASSLAGHEQY
TRBD1 | TRBV9 | NA | ASSTGTGDYEQY
NA | TRBV7-9 | NA | ASSLEQGWEKLF
TRBD1 | TRBV7-9 | NA | ASSFGTGLGSVTLH
TRBD2 | TRBV6-1 | NA | ASSETGAGGPYNEQF
NA | TRBV7-3 | NA | ASSLTIGGARETQY
NA | TRBV6-6 | NA | AIGDRIEGSEAF
NA | TRBV29-1 | NA | SALAGSGIGNTEAF
NA | TRBV6-5 | NA | ASINREGQPQH
NA | TRBV6-5 | NA | ASRPMTGTNEKLF
NA | TRBV21-1 | once | ASSSRANEQF
TRBD1 | TRBV7-2 | NA | ASSSPLSGQGYEQY
TRBD1 | TRBV6-5 | NA | ASSYSTGAVAGELF
NA | TRBV4-3 | NA | ASSQDWRPAEAF
TRBD2 | TRBV12-5 | once | ASGLGWIGGRTPATSGSSEQF
NA | TRBV19 | few | ASSITTGVSEQY
TRBD2 | TRBV4-3 | NA | ASSQDGAGASSTGELF
TRBD1 | TRBV18 | NA | ASSPTRDSPPGGYT
TRBD2 | TRBV4-1 | NA | ASSQEKGLAGDQETQY
NA | TRBV25-1 | NA | ASSDIGGGVSVGYT
NA | TRBV12-3/TRBV12-4 | NA | ASSFYSYNEQF
NA | TRBV30 | NA | AWNRQRTTNEKLF
TRBD1 | TRBV3-1/TRBV3-2 | NA | ASSPLGQGGADTQY
NA | TRBV3-1/TRBV3-2 | few | ASSQGAEGGYT
NA | TRBV6-5 | NA | ASNPTGIVATQY
TRBD1 | TRBV7-6 | NA | ASSHEQGAQNEQY
NA | TRBV7-9 | NA | ASSPQGVAEAF
NA | TRBV5-1 | NA | ASRSGETQY
NA | TRBV4-2 | few | ASSHRGLNTEAF
TRBD1 | TRBV6-1 | NA | ASSENRGLVEQY
NA | TRBV12-3/TRBV12-4 | NA | ASNQGNAF
NA | TRBV6-2/TRBV6-3 | NA | ASSSWGPNTGELF
NA | TRBV7-6 | NA | ASSSPETGVWNTEAF
NA | TRBV9 | NA | ASSVESSEETQY
NA | TRBV27 | NA | ASSRRGQEAF
NA | TRBV7-2 | NA | ASSPRTDTQY
TRBD2 | TRBV24-1 | many | ATSVGTSRHTDTQY
TRBD1 | TRBV29-1 | NA | SVERGPGQYNEQF
TRBD1 | TRBV7-2 | NA | ASSLEGTGVEKLF
TRBD1 | TRBV5-1 | NA | ASSTGQGSQETQY
NA | TRBV5-6 | NA | ASSTGTYSGNTIY
TRBD2 | TRBV4-1 | NA | ASSQGLAVGELF
TRBD1 | TRBV6-5 | NA | ASSLKGGSGYT
NA | TRBV5-1 | NA | ASSLILVGPTRQETQY
TRBD1 | TRBV9 | NA | ASSALATGGEEQY
TRBD2 | TRBV10-3 | once | AITGTSGENEQF
TRBD2 | TRBV19 | few | ASSIGAGGGNEQF